The following is a T cell receptor (beta chain) sequence with its context. Terminally differentiated effector memory CD45RA+ cells were left out of the naive CD8 fraction, which was CD45RO-negative and positively selected for CCR7. Germline CDR1 reads SGHDT; CDR2 reads YYEEEE. The V gene end was trimmed by 3 bases and the J gene end by 0 bases; junction bases not matched to a gene: 3. The CDR3 runs to 15 residues. Libraries were prepared by immunoSEQ multiplex PCR; TCRdb keeps only in-frame clonotypes and omits some of them. The sample holds about 2 million clones, approximately 94% seen once. This entry is derived from a study of shared clonotypes between healthy human individuals.

This chain joins TRBV5-6 and TRBJ2-1, with 7 nucleotides matching TRBD2. The sequence derives from a man between 18 and 29 years old in good health. Sequenced material: naive CD8+ T cells sorted from blood. CDR3 nucleotides: TGTGCCAGCAGCTCCGCTAGCGGCTCCTACAATGAGCAGTTCTTC. This encodes CASSSASGSYNEQFF. The full variable domain, its missing parts supplied by reference TRBV5-6 and TRBJ2-1, is DAGVTQSPTHLIKTRGQQVTLRCSPKSGHDTVSWYQQALGQGPQFIFQYYEEEERQRGNFPDRFSGHQFPNYSSELNVNALLLGDSALYLCASSSASGSYNEQFFGPGTRLTVL.